These 11 T cell receptor beta chains were all obtained from the same sample, sequenced in a study of blood T cells in healthy people across ages. Combining a sample-barcoded 5' primer with a J-beta primer mix, a second PCR ran for roughly 7 to 12 cycles. TCRdb independently ran MiXCR on the 5' RACE reads; one entry per CDR3 protein. Among approximately 600,000 distinct CDR3 sequences listed, around 54% were seen once. Sample: blood. These receptors originate from a man in his sixties in good health.

The V gene is TRBV7-9, the J gene TRBJ2-1; no clear D. This CDR3 spans 15 amino acids. Germline V gene lookup returns CDR1 SEHNR and CDR2 FQNEAQ (reference sequence). Trimming left V 1 base short and J 1 base short, with 8 bases between. In DNA form, the CDR3 reads TGTGCCAGCAGCTTAGTGGCCGGTTCCTACAATGAGCAGTTCTTC. Protein: CASSLVAGSYNEQFF. The full variable domain, rest sourced from reference TRBV7-9 and TRBJ2-1, is DTGVSQNPRHKITKRGQNVTFRCDPISEHNRLYWYRQTLGQGPEFLTYFQNEAQLEKSRLLSDRFSAERPKGSFSTLEIQRTEQGDSAMYLCASSLVAGSYNEQFFGPGTRLTVL.

The rearrangement links TRBV5-1 to TRBJ2-7, with a possible D match to TRBD1 (5 bases). V lost 0 bases and J 6 bases, leaving 10 bases between the germline ends. Germline values: CDR1 SGHRS, CDR2 YFSETQ. CDR3 length: 13 residues. The CDR3 is CASSLATGFEQYF. Written as DNA, the CDR3 is TGCGCCAGCAGCTTGGCCACAGGTTTCGAGCAGTACTTC.

The table lists this clonotype with a count of one. The genes are TRBV5-1 and TRBJ2-1, with D tentatively TRBD2 (7 bases). Germline CDR1 and CDR2: SGHRS and YFSETQ. The CDR3 runs to 15 residues. Trimming took 2 bases from V and 5 from J, leaving 14 bases between them. The CDR3 spells CASSFGGGYNNEQFF. For the CDR3, the DNA is TGCGCCAGCAGCTTTGGGGGGGGCTATAACAATGAGCAGTTCTTC.

V is TRBV7-2 and J is TRBJ2-6; weak D call: TRBD1 (5 bases). Trimming stripped 7 bases from V and 0 bases from J, with 10 bases between. CDR3 length: 15 residues. Germline assignment: CDR1 SGHTA and CDR2 FQGNSA. The chain's CDR3 is CASITGPSGANVLTF. The CDR3 DNA reads as TGTGCCAGCATCACAGGCCCCTCTGGGGCCAACGTCCTGACTTTC. Together with reference TRBV7-2 and TRBJ2-6, the CDR3 gives the full variable domain: GAGVSQSPSNKVTEKGKDVELRCDPISGHTALYWYRQSLGQGLEFLIYFQGNSAPDKSGLPSDRFSAERTGGSVSTLTIQRTQQEDSAVYLCASITGPSGANVLTFGAGSRLTVL.

Notes on this clonotype: The junction differs from germline at one of its ends, possibly a read error. This chain links TRBV6-5 with TRBJ2-1, with 7 bases identical to TRBD2. Germline-derived CDR1 and CDR2 are MNHEY and SVGAGI. The CDR3 covers 13 residues. The CDR3, as DNA: TGTGCCAGTAGTTATTGGGAGGGAAATGAGCAGTTCTTC. Residues: CASSYWEGNEQFF.

This clonotype was picked up a small number of times. The rearrangement joins TRBV7-2 to TRBJ1-1; no firm D call. The CDR3 contains 13 residues. Germline V gene lookup returns CDR1 SGHTA and CDR2 FQGNSA. V lost 3 bases, J lost 0 bases, and 5 bases lay in between. CDR3 residues: CASSFTVNTEAFF. The CDR3 DNA sequence: TGTGCCAGCAGCTTTACAGTGAACACTGAAGCTTTCTTT. Drawing the rest from reference TRBV7-2 and TRBJ1-1, the complete variable domain is GAGVSQSPSNKVTEKGKDVELRCDPISGHTALYWYRQSLGQGLEFLIYFQGNSAPDKSGLPSDRFSAERTGGSVSTLTIQRTQQEDSAVYLCASSFTVNTEAFFGQGTRLTVV.

This clonotype was seen a handful of times. The J gene is TRBJ2-7, the V gene TRBV5-1; D is undetermined. CDR3 length equals 13 residues. From germline, CDR1 is SGHRS and CDR2 YFSETQ. The V end was cut by 5 bases, the J end by 3 bases, with 12 bases between. The CDR3 nucleotides read TGCGCCAGCAGAGAGGTTACGGGCTACGAGCAGTACTTC. Residues: CASREVTGYEQYF.

This rearrangement joins TRBV5-1 to TRBJ2-3; TRBD1 matches at 10 bases. The ends lost 4 bases at V and 6 bases at J; junction bases unmatched: 11. This CDR3 has 16 residues. CDR1 and CDR2 (germline): SGHRS, YFSETQ. The CDR3 DNA follows: TGCGCCAGCAGCCCGTTTGGACAGGGGGGCAAGGATACGCAGTATTTT. This translates into CASSPFGQGGKDTQYF.

Concerning this clonotype itself: The germline gene is not matched at one end of the junction; a read error may be the cause. This chain uses TRBV12-3 or TRBV12-4 with TRBJ2-7, with a weak D call TRBD2 (7 bases). The CDR3 contains 14 residues. CDR3 coding DNA: TGTGCCAGCAGTTTTTGGGGGGGCGACTACGAGCAGTACTTT. It codes for CASSFWGGDYEQYF.

This clonotype was recorded many times. The chain's CDR3 is CASSLGRNINQPQHF. The DNA for the CDR3 is TGTGCCAGCAGCTTAGGACGAAACATCAATCAGCCCCAGCATTTT. The chain carries TRBV7-8 and TRBJ1-5, with unresolved D. CDR3 length: 15 amino acids. Germline loops: CDR1 SGHVS, CDR2 FQNEAQ. V gave up 1 base and J gave up 3 bases, with 10 bases separating them.

This clonotype was seen only a few times. This rearrangement joins TRBV6-5 to TRBJ1-2; 8 positions match TRBD1. The germline V gene encodes CDR1 MNHEY and CDR2 SVGAGI. CDR3 length: 15 residues. V was pared by 2 bases and J by 2 bases, with 4 bases of the junction left unmatched. CDR3 bases: TGTGCCAGCAGTTACGGTACAGGGGGAAACTATGGCTACACCTTC. This codes for CASSYGTGGNYGYTF.